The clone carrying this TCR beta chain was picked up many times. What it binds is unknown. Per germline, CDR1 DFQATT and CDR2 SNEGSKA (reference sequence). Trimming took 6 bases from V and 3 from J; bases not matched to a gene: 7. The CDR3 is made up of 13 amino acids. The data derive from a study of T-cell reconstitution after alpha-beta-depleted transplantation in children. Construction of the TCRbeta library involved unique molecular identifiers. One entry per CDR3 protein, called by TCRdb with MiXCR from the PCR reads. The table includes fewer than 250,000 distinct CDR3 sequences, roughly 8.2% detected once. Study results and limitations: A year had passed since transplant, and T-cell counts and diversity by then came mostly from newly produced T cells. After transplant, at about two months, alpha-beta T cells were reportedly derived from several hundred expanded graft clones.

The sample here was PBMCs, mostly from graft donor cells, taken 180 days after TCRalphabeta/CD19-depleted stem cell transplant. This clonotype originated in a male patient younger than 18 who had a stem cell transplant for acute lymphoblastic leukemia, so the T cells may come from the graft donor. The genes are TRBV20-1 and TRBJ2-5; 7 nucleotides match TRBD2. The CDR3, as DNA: TGCAGTGCGTCGCTAGCGGTTAAAGAGACCCAGTACTTC. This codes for CSASLAVKETQYF.